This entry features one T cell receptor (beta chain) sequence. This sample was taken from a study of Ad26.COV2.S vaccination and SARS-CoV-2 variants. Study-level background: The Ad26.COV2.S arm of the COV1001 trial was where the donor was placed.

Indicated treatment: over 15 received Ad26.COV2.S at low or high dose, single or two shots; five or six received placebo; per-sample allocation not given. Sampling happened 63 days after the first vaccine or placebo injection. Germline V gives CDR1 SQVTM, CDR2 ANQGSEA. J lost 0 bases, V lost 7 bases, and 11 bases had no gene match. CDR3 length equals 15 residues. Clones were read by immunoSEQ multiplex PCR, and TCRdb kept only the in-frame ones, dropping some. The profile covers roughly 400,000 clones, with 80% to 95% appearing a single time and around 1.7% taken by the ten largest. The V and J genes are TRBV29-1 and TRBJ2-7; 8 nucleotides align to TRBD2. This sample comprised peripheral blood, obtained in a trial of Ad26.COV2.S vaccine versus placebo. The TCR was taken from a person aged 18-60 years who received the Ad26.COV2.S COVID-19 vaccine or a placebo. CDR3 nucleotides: TGCAGCGCCGCCCGGGGGGGGGATAGCTCCTACGAGCAGTACTTC. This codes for CSAARGGDSSYEQYF.